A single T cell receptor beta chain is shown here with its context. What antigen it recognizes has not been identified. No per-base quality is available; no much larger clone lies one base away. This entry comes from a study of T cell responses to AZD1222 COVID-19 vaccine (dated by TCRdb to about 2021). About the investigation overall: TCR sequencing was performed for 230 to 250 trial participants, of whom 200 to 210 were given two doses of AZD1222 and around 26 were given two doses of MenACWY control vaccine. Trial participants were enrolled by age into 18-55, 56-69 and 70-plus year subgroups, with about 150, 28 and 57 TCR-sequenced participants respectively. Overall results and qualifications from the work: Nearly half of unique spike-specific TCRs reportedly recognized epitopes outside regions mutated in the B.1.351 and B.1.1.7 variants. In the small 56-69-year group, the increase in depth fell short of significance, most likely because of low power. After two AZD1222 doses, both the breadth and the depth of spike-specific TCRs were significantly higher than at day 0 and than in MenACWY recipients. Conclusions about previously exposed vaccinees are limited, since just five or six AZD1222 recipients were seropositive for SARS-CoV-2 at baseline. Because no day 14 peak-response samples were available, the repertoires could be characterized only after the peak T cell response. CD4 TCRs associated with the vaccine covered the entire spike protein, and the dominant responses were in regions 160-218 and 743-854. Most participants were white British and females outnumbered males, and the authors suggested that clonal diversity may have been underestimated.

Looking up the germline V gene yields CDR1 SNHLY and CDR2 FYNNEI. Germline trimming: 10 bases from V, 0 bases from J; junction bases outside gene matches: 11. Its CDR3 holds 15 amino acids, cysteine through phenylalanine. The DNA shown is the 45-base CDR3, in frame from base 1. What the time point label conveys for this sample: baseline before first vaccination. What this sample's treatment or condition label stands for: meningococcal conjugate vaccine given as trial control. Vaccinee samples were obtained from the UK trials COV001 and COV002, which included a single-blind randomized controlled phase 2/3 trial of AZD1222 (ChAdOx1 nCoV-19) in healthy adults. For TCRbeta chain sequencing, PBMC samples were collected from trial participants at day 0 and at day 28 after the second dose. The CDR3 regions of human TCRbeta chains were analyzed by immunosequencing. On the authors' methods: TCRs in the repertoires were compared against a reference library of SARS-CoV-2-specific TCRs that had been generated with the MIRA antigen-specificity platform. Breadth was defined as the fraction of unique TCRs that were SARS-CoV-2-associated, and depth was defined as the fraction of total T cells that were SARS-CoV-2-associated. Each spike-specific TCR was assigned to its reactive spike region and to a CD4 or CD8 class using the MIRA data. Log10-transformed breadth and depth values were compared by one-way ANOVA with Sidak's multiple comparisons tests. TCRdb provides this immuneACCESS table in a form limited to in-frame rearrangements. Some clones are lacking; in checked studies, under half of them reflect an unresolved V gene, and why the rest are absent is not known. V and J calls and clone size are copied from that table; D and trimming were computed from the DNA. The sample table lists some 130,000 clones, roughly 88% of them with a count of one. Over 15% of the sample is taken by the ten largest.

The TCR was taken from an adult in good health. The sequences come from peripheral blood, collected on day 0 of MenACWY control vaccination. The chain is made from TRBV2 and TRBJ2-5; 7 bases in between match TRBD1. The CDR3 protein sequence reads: CATVGSGTDQETQYF. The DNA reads TGTGCCACGGTGGGCTCCGGGACAGACCAAGAGACCCAGTACTTC.